This is a list of T cell receptor beta chains from one sample in a study of blood T cell repertoires in COVID-19. Sequencing used immunoSEQ multiplex PCR; TCRdb keeps in-frame clones, though not all of them. The sample yields roughly 60,000 clones, just over 85% seen once. Sample: peripheral blood. These receptors all stem from a man aged 35 to 55 with acute or convalescent COVID-19. The CDR3 runs from the conserved cysteine through the conserved F or W. The D gene is left open where the match is weak.

cdr3_length: 16; v_call: TRBV5-5; j_call: TRBJ1-6; d_call: NA; cdr3_aa: CASSYGAGVNNSPLHF
cdr3_length: 17; v_call: TRBV7-8; j_call: TRBJ1-3; d_call: NA; cdr3_aa: CASSSTTGTLGGNTIYF
cdr3_length: 15; v_call: TRBV30; j_call: TRBJ1-2; d_call: TRBD1; cdr3_aa: CAWSGGTDFFYGYTF
cdr3_length: 12; v_call: TRBV5-1; j_call: TRBJ1-2; d_call: NA; cdr3_aa: CASSLADKGYTF
cdr3_length: 12; v_call: TRBV12-3/TRBV12-4; j_call: TRBJ1-2; d_call: NA; cdr3_aa: CASSSQFYGYTF
cdr3_length: 17; v_call: TRBV5-4; j_call: TRBJ2-5; d_call: NA; cdr3_aa: CASSLGKVRVSQETQYF
cdr3_length: 17; v_call: TRBV3-1/TRBV3-2; j_call: TRBJ2-7; d_call: TRBD2; cdr3_aa: CASSQVPLAGSSYEQYF
cdr3_length: 14; v_call: TRBV28; j_call: TRBJ1-1; d_call: TRBD1; cdr3_aa: CASSPGTGKTEAFF
cdr3_length: 14; v_call: TRBV11-3; j_call: TRBJ1-1; d_call: NA; cdr3_aa: CASSILGGNTEAFF
cdr3_length: 15; v_call: TRBV7-2; j_call: TRBJ2-5; d_call: TRBD1; cdr3_aa: CASSWGDRVRRTQYF
cdr3_length: 13; v_call: TRBV12-3/TRBV12-4; j_call: TRBJ1-2; d_call: NA; cdr3_aa: CASLATGIRGYTF
cdr3_length: 13; v_call: TRBV7-2; j_call: TRBJ1-2; d_call: NA; cdr3_aa: CASSPDKNYGYTF
cdr3_length: 15; v_call: TRBV28; j_call: TRBJ2-3; d_call: TRBD2; cdr3_aa: CASSTSGGSTDTQYF